Here is one TCR beta chain with its context. Time point specified: newly diagnosed GD, antithyroid drugs for less than 3 months. The authors made the TCR library using RNA they extracted from PBMCs. Construction of the TCR beta libraries employed iRepertoire HTBI primers in conjunction with Arm-PCR of CDR3 regions. TCRdb re-derived calls from the multiplex PCR reads in MiXCR, one entry per CDR3 protein. The data contain around 250,000 distinct CDR3 sequences, 18% of them singletons. This sample was included in a study of regulatory T cells in long-lasting Graves disease. Germline trimming cut 7 bases from V and 5 bases from J; bases unmatched to any gene: 4. CDR1 and CDR2 from the germline V gene are SNHLY and FYNNEI. The CDR3 has 14 amino acids.

Sequencing was performed on peripheral blood mononuclear cells (PBMCs), taken at new diagnosis, from a patient treated with antithyroid drugs. This receptor was identified in a female donor with Graves disease. The chain carries TRBV2 and TRBJ2-1, with 11 bases identical to TRBD2. CDR3 region: CASIRTSGHNEQFF. CDR3 sequence (DNA): TGTGCCAGCATTCGGACTAGCGGGCACAATGAGCAGTTCTTC.